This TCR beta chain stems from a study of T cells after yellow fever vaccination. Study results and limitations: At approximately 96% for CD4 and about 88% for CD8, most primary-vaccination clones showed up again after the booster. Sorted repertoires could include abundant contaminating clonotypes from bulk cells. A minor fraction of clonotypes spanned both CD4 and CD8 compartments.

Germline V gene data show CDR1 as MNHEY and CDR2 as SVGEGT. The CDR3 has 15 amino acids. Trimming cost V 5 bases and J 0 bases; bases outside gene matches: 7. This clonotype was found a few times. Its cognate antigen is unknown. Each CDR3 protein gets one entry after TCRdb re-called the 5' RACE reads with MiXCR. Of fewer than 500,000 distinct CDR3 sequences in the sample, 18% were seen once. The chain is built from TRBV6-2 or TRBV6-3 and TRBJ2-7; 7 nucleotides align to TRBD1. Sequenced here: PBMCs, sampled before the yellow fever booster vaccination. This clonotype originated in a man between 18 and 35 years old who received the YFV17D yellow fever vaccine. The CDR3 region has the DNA TGTGCCAGCAGTACCGGACAGGTTAGCTCCTACGAGCAGTACGTC. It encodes CASSTGQVSSYEQYV.